This TCR beta chain was sequenced during a study of cytomegalovirus exposure and HLA in healthy donors. The V segment lost 0 bases and the J segment 6 bases; nucleotides outside the gene matches: 5. CDR1 is KGHSH, CDR2 LQKENI, per germline. The CDR3 loop spans 15 amino acids. Researchers ran the PCR with 60 Vbeta and 13 Jbeta primers. Using immunoSEQ multiplex PCR, the repertoire was profiled, and TCRdb retains in-frame clones only, with some absent. The sample holds some 220,000 clones, over 75% seen once. Study findings and constraints: Most TCR sequences were seen very rarely across donors, but some public TCRs occurred in many. Likely technical artifact: a cluster of highly shared sequence variants.

There are a few counts of this clone. No antigen is known for it. The chain has TRBV18 and TRBJ2-1; TRBD2 aligns across 7 bases. This sequence originates from a boy between 5 and 17 years old in good health and CMV-seronegative. Input material: PBMCs. The CDR3 is CASSPPGGRANEQFF. For the CDR3, the DNA is TGTGCCAGCTCACCACCTGGCGGGAGAGCCAATGAGCAGTTCTTC.